Listed here are 23 T cell receptor beta chains from one sample, sequenced in a study of T-cell reconstitution after alpha-beta-depleted transplantation in children. As it was prepared, the TCRbeta library received unique molecular identifiers. Each CDR3 protein gets one entry after TCRdb re-called the PCR reads with MiXCR. The sample contains more than 150,000 distinct CDR3 sequences, 14% to 15% of which appear only once. Sequencing was performed on PBMCs from the stem cell graft donor, taken from the stem cell graft. The source of these receptors is a human donor who donated a stem cell graft to a child with acute lymphoblastic leukemia.

In the case of this clonotype: A read error may be the cause here, since a much bigger clone is one base away. V gene TRBV5-5 combines with J gene TRBJ2-7; D is possibly TRBD1 (5 bases). Per the germline V gene, CDR1 is SGHKS and CDR2 is YYEKEE (reference sequence). This CDR3 contains 15 residues. CDR3 nucleotides: TGTGCCAGCAGCTTGGTGCAGGGTATCCCCTACGGGCAGTACTTC. This translates into CASSLVQGIPYGQYF.

This clonotype was picked up many times. CDR3 in amino acids: CSADRAGETQYF. The DNA of the CDR3 is TGCAGTGCTGACAGGGCGGGAGAGACCCAGTACTTC. The V call is TRBV20-1, the J call TRBJ2-5, with TRBD1 matching over 7 bases. Trimming at V came to 5 bases and at J to 4 bases, leaving 4 bases not matched to a gene. From germline, CDR1 is DFQATT and CDR2 SNEGSKA (reference sequence). The CDR3 has 12 amino acids.

There are many counts of this clonotype. The chain combines TRBV7-8 with TRBJ2-1; 8 bases map to TRBD2. The CDR3 sequence is 14 residues long. The V and J ends lost 2 bases and 9 bases, in that order; junction bases with no gene match: 6. CDR1 and CDR2 (germline): SGHVS, FQNEAQ. CDR3 in DNA: TGTGCCAGCAGCTTAACTAGCGGAATCATTGAGCAGTTCTTC. Translated, it gives CASSLTSGIIEQFF.

This clonotype was counted ten times or more. This sequence joins TRBV12-3 or TRBV12-4 and TRBJ2-2; 9 bases fit TRBD2. J lost 5 bases, V lost 10 bases, and 14 bases had no gene match. The CDR3 totals 16 residues. DNA for the CDR3: TGTGCCACCTACTTCTACGGCGGGAGGGGGACCGGGGAGCTGTTTTTT. It yields the protein CATYFYGGRGTGELFF.

This clonotype was seen repeatedly, ten times or more. CDR3 in DNA: TGTGCCAGCAGTTTAAATTTAGGGACAGGGGAGGGTGAAAAACTGTTTTTT. This sequence encodes CASSLNLGTGEGEKLFF. The rearrangement joins TRBV28 to TRBJ1-4; TRBD1 agrees at 10 bases. CDR3 length: 17 amino acids. J was trimmed by 7 bases and V by 2 bases; bases with no gene match: 10. The germline CDR1 and CDR2 sequences are MDHEN and SYDVKM.

This clonotype showed up many times. V and J are TRBV6-1 and TRBJ2-7; 7 positions match TRBD1. V was pared by 3 bases and J by 1 base, with 12 bases of the junction left unmatched. CDR3 length: 17 residues. Germline assignment: CDR1 MNHNS and CDR2 SASEGT. This chain's CDR3 is CASSDLPGTDLSYEQYF. The CDR3 region has the DNA TGTGCCAGCAGTGACCTCCCCGGGACAGACCTTTCCTACGAGCAGTACTTC.

This clonotype was recorded at least ten times. The chain couples TRBV5-1 to TRBJ2-3, with D unclear. Trimming removed 4 bases from V and 4 bases from J, with 16 bases in between. Per the germline V gene, CDR1 is SGHRS and CDR2 is YFSETQ. CDR3 length equals 15 residues. This CDR3 reads CASSPRAHIPDTQYF. The CDR3 bases are TGCGCCAGCAGCCCCCGGGCCCATATTCCAGATACGCAGTATTTT. The full variable domain, completed using reference TRBV5-1 and TRBJ2-3, is KAGVTQTPRYLIKTRGQQVTLSCSPISGHRSVSWYQQTPGQGLQFLFEYFSETQRNKGNFPGRFSGRQFSNSRSEMNVSTLELGDSALYLCASSPRAHIPDTQYFGPGTRLTVL.

This clonotype was recorded at least ten times. The chain joins TRBV20-1 to TRBJ1-1; the D is unclear. The CDR3 is made up of 13 amino acids. Trimming stripped 6 bases from V and 0 bases from J, with 11 bases between. Per germline, CDR1 DFQATT and CDR2 SNEGSKA (reference sequence). CDR3 region: CSAQWAVNTEAFF. In nucleotides, the CDR3 is TGCAGTGCCCAGTGGGCGGTGAACACTGAAGCTTTCTTT.

The genes are TRBV13 and TRBJ2-1; 9 nucleotides align to TRBD2. Germline V gene lookup returns CDR1 PRHDT and CDR2 FYEKMQ (reference sequence). V dropped 3 bases and J dropped 1; count of bases not matched to a gene: 7. The CDR3 totals 17 residues. The CDR3 is CASSFEAGGPSYNEQFF. In DNA, the CDR3 is TGTGCCAGCAGCTTTGAGGCGGGAGGGCCGTCCTACAATGAGCAGTTCTTC.

The table lists this clonotype with many counts. CDR3 DNA: TGTGCCAGCAGCCAAGGATGGGCCCCGGTGCCGTACTTC. This translates into CASSQGWAPVPYF. V usage is TRBV3-1 and J usage is TRBJ2-5; D uncertain. The germline gives CDR1 LGHDT, CDR2 YNNKEL (reference sequence). CDR3 size: 13 residues. V dropped 1 base and J dropped 13 bases, with 16 bases sitting between them.

The CDR3 nucleotides are TGTGCCAGCAGTCCTGAGGAGACCGGGGAGCTGTTTTTT. This codes for CASSPEETGELFF. This sequence joins TRBV2 and TRBJ2-2; the D is unclear. Trimming took 5 bases from V and 5 from J, leaving 9 bases between them. This CDR3 comprises 13 residues. Germline values: CDR1 SNHLY, CDR2 FYNNEI. The entire variable domain, with the rest obtained from reference TRBV2 and TRBJ2-2, is as follows: EPEVTQTPSHQVTQMGQEVILRCVPISNHLYFYWYRQILGQKVEFLVSFYNNEISEKSEIFDDQFSVERPDGSNFTLKIRSTKLEDSAMYFCASSPEETGELFFGEGSRLTVL.

At least ten counts were recorded for this clonotype. This sequence joins TRBV13 and TRBJ2-2; 13 bases are a match to TRBD2. This CDR3 spans 17 amino acids. V shed 5 bases, J shed 3 bases, and the junction held 6 bases outside the gene matches. The germline V gene has CDR1 PRHDT and CDR2 FYEKMQ (reference sequence). The CDR3 bases are TGTGCCAGCAGCCCACCGGGACTAGCGGGATACACCGGGGAGCTGTTTTTT. Its translation: CASSPPGLAGYTGELFF.

Comments on this clonotype: The missing conserved phenylalanine or tryptophan at the end of this CDR3 makes a read error likely. This rearrangement joins TRBV7-2 to TRBJ2-2; D is uncertain. This CDR3 has 14 amino acids. Looked up from germline, CDR1 is SGHTA and CDR2 is FQGNSA. Trimming shortened V by 3 bases and J by 6 bases, and 11 bases separated the two germline ends. The CDR3: CASSFAGFAGELFL. CDR3 sequence (DNA): TGTGCCAGCAGCTTCGCCGGGTTTGCCGGGGAGCTGTTTTTG.

This clonotype has at least ten counts. The chain is built from TRBV28 and TRBJ1-5, with D tentatively TRBD1 (6 bases). V lost 3 bases and J lost 1, with 16 bases in between. The CDR3 is 17 residues long. CDR1 is MDHEN and CDR2 is SYDVKM in the germline V gene. The CDR3 loop is CASSLLELDRSNQPQHF. DNA of the CDR3: TGTGCCAGCAGTTTGCTCGAATTGGACAGAAGCAATCAGCCCCAGCATTTT.

The table lists this clonotype with many counts. The chain couples TRBV5-5 to TRBJ1-4; D remains ambiguous. Germline CDR1 and CDR2: SGHKS and YYEKEE (reference sequence). The V and J ends lost 3 bases and 11 bases respectively, with 17 bases between them. The CDR3 consists of 14 residues. This CDR3 reads CASSSLGSLMKLFF. DNA for the CDR3: TGTGCCAGCAGCTCCTTAGGATCCTTGATGAAACTGTTTTTT.

This clonotype showed up many times. CDR3 bases: TGTGCCAGCAGCCAAGATCAGGCAGGTATGAACACTGAAGCTTTCTTT. Its translation: CASSQDQAGMNTEAFF. V is TRBV4-2 and J is TRBJ1-1; the D is unclear. Trimming took off 0 bases at V and 0 bases at J, with 11 bases between the two ends. The germline CDR1 and CDR2 sequences are LGHNA and YNFKEQ. The CDR3 is 16 amino acids.

The chain has TRBV11-1 and TRBJ2-7, with TRBD1 matching over 7 bases. The CDR3 runs 12 residues. Trimming took 5 bases from V and 7 from J; bases not matched to a gene: 5. The germline V gene has CDR1 SGHAT and CDR2 FQDESV (reference sequence). DNA for the CDR3: TGTGCCAGCAGCAGAGGGACAGTTGAGCAGTACTTC. Residues: CASSRGTVEQYF.

This clonotype was observed many times. V gene TRBV20-1 combines with J gene TRBJ1-5, with D possibly being TRBD1 (5 bases). Between the trimmed V and J ends, which lost 5 bases and 4 bases, there was a span of 15 bases. The CDR3 spans 14 residues. The germline V gene encodes CDR1 DFQATT and CDR2 SNEGSKA (reference sequence). The CDR3 here is CSAPPPGPNQPQHF. In DNA, the CDR3 is TGCAGTGCTCCTCCCCCGGGACCTAATCAGCCCCAGCATTTT.

This clonotype was counted many times. CDR3 sequence (DNA): TGTGCCATCAGTTCGACAGGGAGTGATCAAGAGACCCAGTACTTC. This codes for CAISSTGSDQETQYF. The rearrangement joins TRBV10-3 to TRBJ2-5, with 7 bases that match TRBD1. The CDR3 spans 15 residues. Losses at the gene ends were 5 bases for V and 2 bases for J; bases not matched to a gene: 8. Germline-derived CDR1 and CDR2 are ENHRY and SYGVKD.

This clonotype was recorded many times. The gene calls are TRBV7-9 and TRBJ2-3; the match to TRBD2 covers 8 bases. With V trimmed by 3 bases and J by 5 bases, 13 bases remained unmatched. Germline lookup yields CDR1 SEHNR and CDR2 FQNEAQ (reference sequence). This CDR3 is built from 17 residues. The CDR3 DNA reads as TGTGCCAGCAGCTTTTATAGCGGGATTGATCTCGGAGATACGCAGTATTTT. Translating gives CASSFYSGIDLGDTQYF.

This clonotype was picked up many times. V usage is TRBV5-1 and J usage is TRBJ2-5; D perhaps matches TRBD1 (5 bases). The germline V gene encodes CDR1 SGHRS and CDR2 YFSETQ. Trimming pared 0 bases from V and 5 bases from J, leaving 11 bases between. This CDR3 comprises 14 residues. Here the CDR3 DNA reads TGCGCCAGCAGCTTGGATTGGGGCGAGGAGACCCAGTACTTC. It translates to CASSLDWGEETQYF.

The genes are TRBV2 and TRBJ2-5, with D maybe TRBD2 (7 bases). Germline V gives CDR1 SNHLY, CDR2 FYNNEI. The ends were cut back, 2 bases at V and 2 bases at J, with 15 bases in the middle. The CDR3 has 16 residues. The CDR3 loop reads CASSESTGGGQETQYF. CDR3 coding DNA: TGTGCCAGCAGTGAATCCACGGGGGGCGGGCAAGAGACCCAGTACTTC. Looking up the rest from reference TRBV2 and TRBJ2-5 gives the full variable domain: EPEVTQTPSHQVTQMGQEVILRCVPISNHLYFYWYRQILGQKVEFLVSFYNNEISEKSEIFDDQFSVERPDGSNFTLKIRSTKLEDSAMYFCASSESTGGGQETQYFGPGTRLLVL.

In this sample, this clonotype turned up many times. The CDR3 protein is CASSVPGTGPDNEQFF. The CDR3 DNA reads TGTGCCAGCAGCGTCCCCGGGACAGGGCCCGACAATGAGCAGTTCTTC. J is TRBJ2-1 and V is TRBV11-1; 9 nucleotides agree with TRBD1. The CDR3 is made up of 16 amino acids. The J segment lost 5 bases and the V segment lost 5 bases, leaving 10 bases of the junction unmatched. From germline, CDR1 is SGHAT and CDR2 FQDESV (reference sequence).